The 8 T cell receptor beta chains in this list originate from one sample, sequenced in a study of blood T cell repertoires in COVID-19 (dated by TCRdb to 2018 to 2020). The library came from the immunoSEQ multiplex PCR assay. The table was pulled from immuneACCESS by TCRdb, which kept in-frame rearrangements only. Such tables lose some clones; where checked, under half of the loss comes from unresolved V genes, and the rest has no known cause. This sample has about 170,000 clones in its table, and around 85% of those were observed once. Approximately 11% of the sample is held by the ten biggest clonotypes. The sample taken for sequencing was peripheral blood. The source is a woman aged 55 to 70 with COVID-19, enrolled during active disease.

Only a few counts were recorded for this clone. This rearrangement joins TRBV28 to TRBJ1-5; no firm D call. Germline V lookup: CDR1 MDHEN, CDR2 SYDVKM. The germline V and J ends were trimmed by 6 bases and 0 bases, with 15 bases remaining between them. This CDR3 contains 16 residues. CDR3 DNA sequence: TGTGCCAGCAGGCCAAGCCCCCGTCATAGCAATCAGCCCCAGCATTTT. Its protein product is CASRPSPRHSNQPQHF.

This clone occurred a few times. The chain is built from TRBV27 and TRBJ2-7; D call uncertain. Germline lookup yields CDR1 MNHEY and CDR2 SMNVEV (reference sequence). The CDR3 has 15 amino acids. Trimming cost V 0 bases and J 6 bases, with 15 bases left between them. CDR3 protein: CASSLSQAVTLEQYF. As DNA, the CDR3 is TGTGCCAGCAGTTTATCGCAGGCAGTTACTCTCGAGCAGTACTTC.

The CDR3 here is CASSLVMVSEQYF. The CDR3 nucleotides read TGTGCCAGCAGCTTAGTCATGGTCAGCGAGCAGTACTTC. The chain uses TRBV11-3 and TRBJ2-7, with unresolved D. The CDR3 sequence is 13 residues long. Trimming left V 1 base short and J 6 bases short, with 10 bases between. CDR1 and CDR2 from the germline V gene are SGHNT and YENEEA.

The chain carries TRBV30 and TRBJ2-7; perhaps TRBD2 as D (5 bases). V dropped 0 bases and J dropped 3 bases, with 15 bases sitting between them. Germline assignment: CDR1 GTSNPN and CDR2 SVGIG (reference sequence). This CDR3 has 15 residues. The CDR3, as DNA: TGTGCCTGGAGTGTAGAAGCCGGGGTGGTCTACGAGCAGTACTTC. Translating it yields CAWSVEAGVVYEQYF.

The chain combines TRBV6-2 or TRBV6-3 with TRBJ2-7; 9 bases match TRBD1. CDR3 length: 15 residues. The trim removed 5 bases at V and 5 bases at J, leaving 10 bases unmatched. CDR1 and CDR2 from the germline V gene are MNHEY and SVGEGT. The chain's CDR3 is CASSGPLGQGHEQYF. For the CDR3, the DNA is TGTGCCAGCAGTGGACCGTTGGGACAGGGCCACGAGCAGTACTTC.

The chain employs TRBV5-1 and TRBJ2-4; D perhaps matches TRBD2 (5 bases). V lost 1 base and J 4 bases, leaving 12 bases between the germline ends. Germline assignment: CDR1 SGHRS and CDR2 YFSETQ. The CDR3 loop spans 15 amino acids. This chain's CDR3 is CASSLPQDSKNIQYF. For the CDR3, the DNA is TGCGCCAGCAGCTTGCCCCAGGACTCTAAAAACATTCAGTACTTC.

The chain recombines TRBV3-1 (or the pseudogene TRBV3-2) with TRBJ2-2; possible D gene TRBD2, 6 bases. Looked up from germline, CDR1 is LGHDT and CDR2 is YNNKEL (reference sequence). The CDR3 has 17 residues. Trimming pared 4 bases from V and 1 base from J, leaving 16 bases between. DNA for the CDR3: TGTGCCAGCAGCCGAGATGGAGCGGGTAGGAACACCGGGGAGCTGTTTTTT. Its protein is CASSRDGAGRNTGELFF.

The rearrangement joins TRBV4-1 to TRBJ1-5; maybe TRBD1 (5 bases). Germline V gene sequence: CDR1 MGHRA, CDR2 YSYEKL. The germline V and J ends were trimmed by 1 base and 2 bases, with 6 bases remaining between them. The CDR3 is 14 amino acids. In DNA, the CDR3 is TGCGCCAGCAGCCAAGCGGGGGGCAATCAGCCCCAGCATTTT. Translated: CASSQAGGNQPQHF.